This T cell receptor (beta chain) appears in the sequencing data of a study of blood T cell repertoires in COVID-19. Turning to the study itself: Samples representing acute and convalescent COVID-19 were sourced from the United States, Italy and Spain.

The CDR3 length is 15 residues. Germline V gene lookup returns CDR1 MDHEN and CDR2 SYDVKM. Trimming took off 7 bases at V and 9 bases at J, with 19 bases between the two ends. Authors' data handling: By means of reference gene primer amplification, nucleated cell counts were estimated. Repertoires were generated with immunoSEQ multiplex PCR, while TCRdb's copy carries only in-frame clones and drops some. V, J and clone size were drawn from that table, and D and trimming were deduced from the DNA. The repertoire holds 310,000 or so clones, with almost 90% as singletons. J is TRBJ1-6 and V is TRBV28; D is unresolved. This TCR came from a woman under 40 with COVID-19, enrolled during active disease. The sample comprised peripheral blood. The CDR3: CASTLGDPGISPLHF. The CDR3 DNA reads TGTGCCAGCACTCTTGGGGATCCGGGGATTTCACCCCTCCACTTT.